This note documents a single T cell receptor beta chain sequence. The record originates from a study of blood T cell repertoires in COVID-19. Study information: Both acute and convalescent COVID-19 samples were obtained from the United States, Italy and Spain.

As handled by the study authors: How many nucleated cells were present was estimated from reference gene primer amplification. Clones were sequenced by immunoSEQ multiplex PCR, and TCRdb holds only the in-frame ones, with some missing. The D gene and trimming were derived from the DNA, and the V and J assignments and clone size from that table. The sample lists just over 150,000 clones, approximately 79% seen once, with around 7% in the top ten. The Seattle patients joined while their infection was active and were tracked longitudinally afterward. Sequencing input: peripheral blood. The clonotype originates from a woman between 35 and 50 years old with COVID-19, enrolled during active disease.

The CDR3 spells CAGTSGGHSEFF. The CDR3 DNA reads TGTGCCGGAACTAGCGGGGGGCACTCGGAGTTCTTC. V and J are TRBV30 and TRBJ2-1, with 12 bases fitting TRBD2. With V trimmed by 8 bases and J by 14 bases, 10 bases remained unmatched. The CDR3 covers 12 residues. CDR1 GTSNPN and CDR2 SVGIG come from the germline V gene (reference sequence).